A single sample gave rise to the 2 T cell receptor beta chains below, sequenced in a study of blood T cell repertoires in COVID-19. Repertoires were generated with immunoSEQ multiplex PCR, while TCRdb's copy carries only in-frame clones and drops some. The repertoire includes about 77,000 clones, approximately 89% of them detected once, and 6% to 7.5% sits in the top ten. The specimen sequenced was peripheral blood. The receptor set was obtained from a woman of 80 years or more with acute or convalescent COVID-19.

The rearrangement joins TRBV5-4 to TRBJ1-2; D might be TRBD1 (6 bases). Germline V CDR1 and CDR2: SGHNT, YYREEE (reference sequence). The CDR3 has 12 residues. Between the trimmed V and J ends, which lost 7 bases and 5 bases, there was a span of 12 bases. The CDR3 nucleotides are TGTGCCAGCGCAACAGGGCCGTATGGCTACACCTTC. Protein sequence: CASATGPYGYTF.

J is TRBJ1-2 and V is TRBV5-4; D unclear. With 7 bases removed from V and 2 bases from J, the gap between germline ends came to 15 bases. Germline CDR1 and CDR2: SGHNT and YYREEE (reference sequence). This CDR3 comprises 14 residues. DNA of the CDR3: TGTGCCAGCTCGAGGGAGAAAAGAAACTATGGCTACACCTTC. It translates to CASSREKRNYGYTF.